These 12 T cell receptor beta chains were all obtained from the same sample, sequenced in a study of T cell changes during pregnancy in multiple sclerosis. The data were produced by immunoSEQ multiplex PCR, yet TCRdb's version contains in-frame clones alone and is incomplete. The data show over 90,000 clones, about nine tenths seen once. This specimen consisted of peripheral blood, obtained in the second trimester of pregnancy. These receptors came from a female donor in good health, enrolled as a control in a pregnancy study.

The gene calls are TRBV27 and TRBJ2-7, with 9 bases identical to TRBD2. CDR1 and CDR2 from the germline V gene are MNHEY and SMNVEV (reference sequence). With V trimmed by 2 bases and J by 3 bases, 2 bases remained unmatched. The CDR3 spans 14 residues. This CDR3 reads CASSLRAGGYEQYF. The CDR3 nucleotides are TGTGCCAGCAGTTTAAGAGCGGGGGGCTACGAGCAGTACTTC.

V and J are TRBV19 and TRBJ1-6, with a tentative D call TRBD1 (5 bases). Between the trimmed V and J ends, which lost 6 bases and 8 bases, there was a span of 26 bases. CDR3 length: 18 amino acids. Looked up from germline, CDR1 is LNHDA and CDR2 is SQIVND (reference sequence). The CDR3 loop reads CASSGGSGRPGIYSPLHF. In DNA form, the CDR3 reads TGTGCCAGTAGCGGGGGGTCTGGTCGGCCCGGTATTTATTCACCCCTCCACTTT.

This clone was detected a few times. The rearrangement joins TRBV18 to TRBJ2-7; the D gene is possibly TRBD1 (6 bases). Trimming stripped 1 base from V and 6 bases from J, with 10 bases between. Germline loops: CDR1 KGHSH, CDR2 LQKENI. The CDR3 extends over 13 amino acids. CDR3 bases: TGTGCCAGCTCACCACGGACAGTACGCGAGCAGTACTTC. This sequence encodes CASSPRTVREQYF.

The genes are TRBV5-1 and TRBJ2-6, with D uncertain. Germline CDR1 reads SGHRS; CDR2 reads YFSETQ. Trimming took off 0 bases at V and 0 bases at J, with 7 bases between the two ends. CDR3 length: 16 residues. CDR3 loop: CASSLVTASGANVLTF. The DNA of the CDR3 is TGCGCCAGCAGCTTGGTCACAGCCTCTGGGGCCAACGTCCTGACTTTC.

This sequence joins TRBV19 and TRBJ1-1; 9 positions agree with TRBD1. This CDR3 spans 13 amino acids. Unmatched junction bases numbered 2, after V lost 5 bases and J lost 4 bases. Germline CDR1 reads LNHDA; CDR2 reads SQIVND (reference sequence). The CDR3 protein is CASSRTGVTEAFF. DNA for the CDR3: TGTGCCAGTAGTCGGACAGGGGTCACTGAAGCTTTCTTT.

The genes are TRBV9 and TRBJ1-3; D gene ambiguous. The germline V and J ends were trimmed by 4 bases and 0 bases, with 5 bases remaining between them. The germline V gene encodes CDR1 SGDLS and CDR2 YYNGEE. This CDR3 has 13 residues. This CDR3 reads CASSIHSGNTIYF. CDR3 coding DNA: TGTGCCAGCAGCATCCACTCTGGAAACACCATATATTTT.

J is TRBJ1-1 and V is TRBV2; a possible D gene is TRBD1 (6 bases). In germline, CDR1 is SNHLY, CDR2 FYNNEI. Trimming stripped 2 bases from V and 0 bases from J, with 10 bases between. This CDR3 is built from 15 residues. The CDR3 sequence: CASSELDSLNTEAFF. In DNA form, the CDR3 reads TGTGCCAGCAGTGAATTGGACAGCTTGAACACTGAAGCTTTCTTT.

This chain joins TRBV5-1 and TRBJ1-5, with a tentative D call TRBD1 (5 bases). Trimming cost V 4 bases and J 5 bases, with 16 bases left between them. CDR3 length equals 15 residues. Germline assignment: CDR1 SGHRS and CDR2 YFSETQ. The DNA of the CDR3 is TGCGCCAGCAGCCCCGACCCGATCAGGGATCAGCCCCAGCATTTT. Residues: CASSPDPIRDQPQHF. The full variable domain, its missing parts supplied by reference TRBV5-1 and TRBJ1-5, is KAGVTQTPRYLIKTRGQQVTLSCSPISGHRSVSWYQQTPGQGLQFLFEYFSETQRNKGNFPGRFSGRQFSNSRSEMNVSTLELGDSALYLCASSPDPIRDQPQHFGDGTRLSIL.

The chain uses TRBV2 and TRBJ2-3; TRBD2 aligns across 12 bases. The CDR3 contains 15 residues. V was pared by 6 bases and J by 5 bases, with 6 bases of the junction left unmatched. Germline V CDR1 and CDR2: SNHLY, FYNNEI. Here the CDR3 reads CASSLTSGGVDTQYF. Here the CDR3 DNA reads TGTGCCAGCAGCCTGACTAGCGGGGGTGTAGATACGCAGTATTTT.

The chain joins TRBV18 to TRBJ1-2; TRBD1 agrees at 8 bases. Germline CDR1 and CDR2: KGHSH and LQKENI. The CDR3 sequence is 16 residues long. V lost 4 bases and J lost 0; bases outside the gene matches: 7. CDR3 nucleotides: TGTGCCAGCTCACGAGGACAGGGAAGCGCTAACTATGGCTACACCTTC. Amino acids: CASSRGQGSANYGYTF.

V usage is TRBV19 and J usage is TRBJ1-2; D is possibly TRBD1 (5 bases). Germline loops: CDR1 LNHDA, CDR2 SQIVND (reference sequence). The length of the CDR3 is 13 residues. With 6 bases removed from V and 4 bases from J, the gap between germline ends came to 12 bases. CDR3 bases: TGTGCCAGTAGCCTGGGACTGGGCTATGGCTACACCTTC. It translates to CASSLGLGYGYTF.

The V call is TRBV7-2, the J call TRBJ2-4, with TRBD1 identical over 9 bases. Germline assignment: CDR1 SGHTA and CDR2 FQGNSA. This CDR3 is built from 15 residues. The ends lost 5 bases at V and 8 bases at J; junction bases unmatched: 10. CDR3 sequence reads: CASSQDRGLRDIQYF. In DNA, the CDR3 is TGTGCCAGCAGCCAGGACAGGGGTTTGAGGGACATTCAGTACTTC.